This is a list of T cell receptor beta chains from one sample in a study of cytomegalovirus exposure and HLA in healthy donors. Here immunoSEQ multiplex PCR was the method, and the copy in TCRdb shows in-frame clones only, minus some. The data contain roughly 120,000 clones, roughly three quarters of them seen just once; the ten biggest clones take up 3.5% to 5%. Sequencing input: PBMCs. The receptors here all came from a man aged 25-45 years in good health and CMV-seropositive. Both conserved end residues are part of each CDR3. Fields, in order: J gene, V gene, clone size, D gene, CDR3 length, CDR3 protein, CDR3 DNA. D genes are given only for firm matches. Size is omitted from some rows. Given values are once, few, many or a class for expanded clones.

J gene: TRBJ2-5
V gene: TRBV9
clone size: NA
D gene: NA
CDR3 length: 16
CDR3 protein: CASSSSEAEIQETQYF
CDR3 DNA: TGTGCCAGCAGCTCCTCTGAGGCCGAAATCCAAGAGACCCAGTACTTC

J gene: TRBJ2-1
V gene: TRBV11-2
clone size: NA
D gene: TRBD2
CDR3 length: 16
CDR3 protein: CASSLDPSGRSNEQFF
CDR3 DNA: TGTGCCAGCAGCTTAGATCCCAGCGGGAGGTCCAATGAGCAGTTCTTC

J gene: TRBJ2-7
V gene: TRBV5-6
clone size: NA
D gene: TRBD2
CDR3 length: 14
CDR3 protein: CASSPQRGPNEQYF
CDR3 DNA: TGTGCCAGCAGCCCCCAGCGGGGACCCAACGAGCAGTACTTC

J gene: TRBJ1-4
V gene: TRBV7-9
clone size: NA
D gene: NA
CDR3 length: 14
CDR3 protein: CSSSSLELDEKLFF
CDR3 DNA: TGTTCCAGCAGCTCCCTAGAGCTGGATGAAAAACTGTTTTTT

J gene: TRBJ2-7
V gene: TRBV29-1
clone size: NA
D gene: NA
CDR3 length: 11
CDR3 protein: CSVQILSKQYF
CDR3 DNA: TGCAGCGTGCAGATCCTGTCGAAGCAGTACTTC

J gene: TRBJ2-7
V gene: TRBV7-6
clone size: NA
D gene: TRBD2
CDR3 length: 17
CDR3 protein: CASSPTPHSGGSYEQYF
CDR3 DNA: TGTGCCAGCAGCCCCACCCCCCACAGCGGGGGCTCCTACGAGCAGTACTTC

J gene: TRBJ2-7
V gene: TRBV5-4
clone size: NA
D gene: TRBD1
CDR3 length: 12
CDR3 protein: CASSLSDRAKYF
CDR3 DNA: TGTGCCAGCAGCTTGAGTGACAGGGCAAAGTACTTC

J gene: TRBJ2-7
V gene: TRBV11-3
clone size: NA
D gene: TRBD2
CDR3 length: 13
CDR3 protein: CASSWIRGDEQYF
CDR3 DNA: TGTGCCAGCAGTTGGATTCGGGGGGACGAGCAGTACTTC

J gene: TRBJ2-6
V gene: TRBV4-3
clone size: once
D gene: TRBD1
CDR3 length: 18
CDR3 protein: CASSQRDRGVPGANGLTF
CDR3 DNA: TGCGCCAGCAGCCAACGGGACAGGGGAGTCCCTGGGGCCAACGGCCTGACTTTC

J gene: TRBJ2-7
V gene: TRBV4-1
clone size: NA
D gene: NA
CDR3 length: 15
CDR3 protein: CASSQVTGSSYEQYF
CDR3 DNA: TGCGCCAGCAGCCAAGTAACCGGGTCCTCCTACGAGCAGTACTTC

J gene: TRBJ1-4
V gene: TRBV6-5
clone size: NA
D gene: TRBD1
CDR3 length: 15
CDR3 protein: CASMLGQVHNEKLFF
CDR3 DNA: TGTGCCAGCATGCTAGGACAGGTTCATAATGAAAAACTGTTTTTT

J gene: TRBJ2-3
V gene: TRBV7-9
clone size: NA
D gene: TRBD2
CDR3 length: 17
CDR3 protein: CASSLVASGGGTDTQYF
CDR3 DNA: TGTGCCAGCAGCTTAGTAGCTAGCGGGGGGGGGACAGATACGCAGTATTTT

J gene: TRBJ2-2
V gene: TRBV7-3
clone size: NA
D gene: NA
CDR3 length: 15
CDR3 protein: CASSLAGRYTGELFF
CDR3 DNA: TGTGCCAGCAGCTTAGCGGGACGATACACCGGGGAGCTGTTTTTT

J gene: TRBJ2-5
V gene: TRBV11-2
clone size: NA
D gene: TRBD2
CDR3 length: 17
CDR3 protein: CASSLLLAAIGGETQYF
CDR3 DNA: TGTGCCAGCAGCTTATTGCTAGCGGCCATTGGAGGAGAGACCCAGTACTTC

J gene: TRBJ1-1
V gene: TRBV30
clone size: few
D gene: NA
CDR3 length: 15
CDR3 protein: CAWSRAAGGHTEAFF
CDR3 DNA: TGTGCCTGGAGTAGGGCAGCGGGGGGCCACACTGAAGCTTTCTTT

J gene: TRBJ2-7
V gene: TRBV5-4
clone size: NA
D gene: TRBD2
CDR3 length: 15
CDR3 protein: CASSLELAGGYEQYF
CDR3 DNA: TGTGCCAGCAGCTTGGAACTAGCGGGGGGCTACGAGCAGTACTTC

J gene: TRBJ2-6
V gene: TRBV7-6
clone size: NA
D gene: NA
CDR3 length: 12
CDR3 protein: CASSLNPGVLTF
CDR3 DNA: TGTGCCAGCAGCTTAAACCCCGGCGTCCTGACTTTC

J gene: TRBJ1-6
V gene: TRBV4-1
clone size: NA
D gene: TRBD1
CDR3 length: 16
CDR3 protein: CASSQDEDRRGSPLHF
CDR3 DNA: TGCGCCAGCAGCCAAGATGAGGACAGGCGGGGTTCACCCCTCCACTTT

J gene: TRBJ1-2
V gene: TRBV7-8
clone size: NA
D gene: NA
CDR3 length: 17
CDR3 protein: CASSLWGSKLANYGYTF
CDR3 DNA: TGTGCCAGCAGCTTATGGGGCAGCAAGTTAGCTAACTATGGCTACACCTTC

J gene: TRBJ2-4
V gene: TRBV7-2
clone size: NA
D gene: TRBD1
CDR3 length: 14
CDR3 protein: CASSQTGGKNIQYF
CDR3 DNA: TGTGCCAGCAGCCAGACAGGGGGCAAAAACATTCAGTACTTC

J gene: TRBJ2-7
V gene: TRBV5-4
clone size: NA
D gene: TRBD2
CDR3 length: 15
CDR3 protein: CASSSGTSGSREQYF
CDR3 DNA: TGTGCCAGCAGCTCTGGGACTAGCGGGAGCCGAGAGCAGTACTTC

J gene: TRBJ2-1
V gene: TRBV6-4
clone size: NA
D gene: TRBD2
CDR3 length: 14
CDR3 protein: CASSELAGALEQFF
CDR3 DNA: TGTGCCAGCAGTGAGTTAGCGGGAGCACTTGAGCAGTTCTTC

J gene: TRBJ1-1
V gene: TRBV4-2
clone size: few
D gene: NA
CDR3 length: 16
CDR3 protein: CASSQEGGLTNTEAFF
CDR3 DNA: TGTGCCAGCAGCCAAGAGGGCGGGTTGACGAACACTGAAGCTTTCTTT

J gene: TRBJ2-3
V gene: TRBV7-2
clone size: NA
D gene: NA
CDR3 length: 14
CDR3 protein: CASSRQPNTDTQYF
CDR3 DNA: TGTGCCAGCAGCAGACAGCCTAACACAGATACGCAGTATTTT

J gene: TRBJ2-7
V gene: TRBV30
clone size: NA
D gene: NA
CDR3 length: 15
CDR3 protein: CAWSEGEHLAYEQYF
CDR3 DNA: TGTGCCTGGAGTGAGGGGGAACACCTAGCCTACGAGCAGTACTTC

J gene: TRBJ1-2
V gene: TRBV6-6
clone size: NA
D gene: TRBD1
CDR3 length: 14
CDR3 protein: CASSRPGQDYGYTF
CDR3 DNA: TGTGCCAGCAGCCGTCCGGGACAGGACTATGGCTACACCTTC

J gene: TRBJ2-1
V gene: TRBV7-2
clone size: NA
D gene: TRBD1
CDR3 length: 17
CDR3 protein: CASSLVLDRGLYNEQFF
CDR3 DNA: TGTGCCAGCAGCTTAGTCCTGGACAGGGGGCTGTACAATGAGCAGTTCTTC

J gene: TRBJ1-5
V gene: TRBV19
clone size: NA
D gene: NA
CDR3 length: 15
CDR3 protein: CASSMGSYSNQPQHF
CDR3 DNA: TGTGCCAGTAGTATGGGCAGCTATAGCAATCAGCCCCAGCATTTT

J gene: TRBJ1-2
V gene: TRBV11-2
clone size: NA
D gene: NA
CDR3 length: 11
CDR3 protein: CASSLVDGYTF
CDR3 DNA: TGTGCCAGCAGCTTAGTAGATGGCTACACCTTC

J gene: TRBJ2-7
V gene: TRBV6-1
clone size: NA
D gene: NA
CDR3 length: 14
CDR3 protein: CASRRTADSLEQYF
CDR3 DNA: TGTGCCAGCAGGCGGACAGCTGATAGTCTCGAGCAGTACTTC

J gene: TRBJ1-2
V gene: TRBV5-1
clone size: NA
D gene: NA
CDR3 length: 13
CDR3 protein: CASSLDRNYGYTF
CDR3 DNA: TGCGCCAGCAGCTTAGACAGAAACTATGGCTACACCTTC

J gene: TRBJ1-1
V gene: TRBV7-2
clone size: NA
D gene: NA
CDR3 length: 13
CDR3 protein: CASSVDKNTEAFF
CDR3 DNA: TGTGCCAGCAGCGTGGACAAGAACACTGAAGCTTTCTTT

J gene: TRBJ2-1
V gene: TRBV12-5
clone size: few
D gene: TRBD2
CDR3 length: 13
CDR3 protein: CASRTSDYNEQFF
CDR3 DNA: TGTGCTAGCCGGACTAGCGACTACAATGAGCAGTTCTTC

J gene: TRBJ2-6
V gene: TRBV7-8
clone size: NA
D gene: NA
CDR3 length: 16
CDR3 protein: CASSLSRDSGANVLTF
CDR3 DNA: TGTGCCAGCAGCTTAAGCAGGGACTCTGGGGCCAACGTCCTGACTTTC

J gene: TRBJ1-1
V gene: TRBV4-2
clone size: NA
D gene: NA
CDR3 length: 16
CDR3 protein: CASSQAVLTGNTEAFF
CDR3 DNA: TGTGCCAGCAGCCAAGCAGTACTAACGGGGAACACTGAAGCTTTCTTT

J gene: TRBJ2-5
V gene: TRBV30
clone size: NA
D gene: TRBD2
CDR3 length: 12
CDR3 protein: CAWSGSGTPNYF
CDR3 DNA: TGTGCCTGGAGTGGAAGCGGGACCCCAAATTACTTC

J gene: TRBJ1-2
V gene: TRBV25-1
clone size: NA
D gene: TRBD1
CDR3 length: 15
CDR3 protein: CASSRGQGARYGYTF
CDR3 DNA: TGTGCCAGCAGTCGCGGACAGGGGGCGCGGTATGGCTACACCTTC

J gene: TRBJ2-7
V gene: TRBV4-1
clone size: few
D gene: NA
CDR3 length: 13
CDR3 protein: CASSQDRGGGQYF
CDR3 DNA: TGCGCCAGCAGCCAAGACAGGGGCGGAGGGCAGTACTTC

J gene: TRBJ1-3
V gene: TRBV19
clone size: NA
D gene: NA
CDR3 length: 14
CDR3 protein: CASSIQLSGNTIYF
CDR3 DNA: TGTGCCAGTAGTATCCAACTCTCTGGAAACACCATATATTTT

J gene: TRBJ1-2
V gene: TRBV27
clone size: NA
D gene: TRBD1
CDR3 length: 13
CDR3 protein: CASSHGTDYGYTF
CDR3 DNA: TGTGCCAGCAGTCACGGGACAGACTATGGCTACACCTTC